This entry lists 30 T cell receptor beta chains sequenced from one sample in a study of blood T cell repertoires in COVID-19 (TCRdb year 2020). The library was built by means of the immunoSEQ multiplex PCR assay. TCRdb's version of the immuneACCESS table is confined to in-frame rearrangements and falls short of the full clone set. An unresolved V gene accounts for under half of the shortfall where checked; the remainder is of unknown origin. Recorded for this sample are about 230,000 clones; under 90% of them occurred a single time. The ten largest clones take up around 16% of the sample. The specimen sequenced was PBMCs or T cells enriched from blood (not recorded which). These receptor sequences come from a man younger than 30 who had recovered from COVID-19.

The CDR3 DNA reads as TGTGCCAGCGAAACCTGGACTAGCGGGGACAATGAGCAGTTCTTC. Encoded protein: CASETWTSGDNEQFF. This chain joins TRBV2 and TRBJ2-1; 12 bases map to TRBD2. This CDR3 region has 15 residues. V trimming: 8 bases; J trimming: 5 bases; junction bases outside the gene matches: 7. Germline V gene data show CDR1 as SNHLY and CDR2 as FYNNEI.

The count of this clone is one. The chain links TRBV10-3 to TRBJ1-1; the D gene is possibly TRBD1 (5 bases). Germline-derived CDR1 and CDR2 are ENHRY and SYGVKD. V was clipped by 8 bases and J by 4 bases, with 11 bases between them. The CDR3 totals 12 residues. Here the CDR3 DNA reads TGTGCCATCCGCAGGGAGGGCACTGAAGCTTTCTTT. Its protein is CAIRREGTEAFF.

The rearrangement joins TRBV5-8 to TRBJ2-3, with D possibly being TRBD1 (6 bases). This CDR3 region has 16 residues. Trimming cost V 1 base and J 4 bases, with 16 bases left between them. Germline loops: CDR1 SGHTS, CDR2 YDEGEE. DNA for the CDR3: TGTGCCAGCAGCTTGATTTCCGGACAGTACCCAGATACGCAGTATTTT. It is translated as CASSLISGQYPDTQYF.

The genes are TRBV11-2 and TRBJ2-7, with 8 bases lining up with TRBD2. The J segment lost 4 bases and the V segment lost 5 bases, leaving 7 bases of the junction unmatched. The CDR3 totals 14 residues. Germline assignment: CDR1 SGHAT and CDR2 FQNNGV. The CDR3 bases are TGTGCCAGCAGCCCCCCAGCGGGAGTGTACGAGCAGTACTTC. It is translated as CASSPPAGVYEQYF.

For the CDR3, the DNA is TGTGCCAGTAGTATATGGGGACAGGGAGCGGACAATGAGCAGTTCTTC. Protein: CASSIWGQGADNEQFF. The gene calls are TRBV19 and TRBJ2-1, with 9 bases that match TRBD1. Trimming cost V 2 bases and J 5 bases; bases outside gene matches: 7. This CDR3 region has 16 residues. The germline V gene has CDR1 LNHDA and CDR2 SQIVND (reference sequence).

The chain links TRBV28 to TRBJ2-5, with 12 bases identical to TRBD1. The V gene's germline CDR1 is MDHEN and CDR2 SYDVKM. This CDR3 comprises 19 residues. The trim removed 5 bases at V and 5 bases at J, leaving 18 bases unmatched. The CDR3 loop reads CASSPTLMNRDRGRETQYF. The CDR3 region has the DNA TGTGCCAGCAGTCCCACACTGATGAACCGGGACAGGGGGCGTGAGACCCAGTACTTC.

This sequence joins TRBV28 and TRBJ2-7, with TRBD2 as a possible D gene (7 bases). The CDR3 is made up of 14 amino acids. Germline CDR1 reads MDHEN; CDR2 reads SYDVKM. Trimming took off 7 bases at V and 5 bases at J, with 18 bases between the two ends. The CDR3 sequence: CASTRGEGRDEQYF. Written as DNA, the CDR3 is TGTGCCAGCACTAGGGGGGAGGGCCGTGACGAGCAGTACTTC.

The chain has TRBV6-4 and TRBJ1-5, with D uncertain. This CDR3 contains 17 residues. The germline V gene has CDR1 MRHNA and CDR2 SNTAGT. Trimming removed 6 bases from V and 2 bases from J, with 20 bases in between. CDR3 loop: CASRILGSARGNQPQHF. The CDR3 DNA reads as TGTGCCAGCAGGATTCTTGGGTCCGCTCGGGGCAATCAGCCCCAGCATTTT.

This CDR3 is CASSGGREGYGYTF. The CDR3 DNA reads TGTGCCAGCAGTGGGGGCAGGGAAGGCTATGGCTACACCTTC. The rearrangement uses TRBV27 and TRBJ1-2; D possibly corresponds to TRBD1 (6 bases). CDR3 length: 14 amino acids. The ends were cut back, 5 bases at V and 4 bases at J, with 14 bases in the middle. Looked up from germline, CDR1 is MNHEY and CDR2 is SMNVEV (reference sequence).

The chain uses TRBV5-5 and TRBJ1-1, with D unclear. Trimming cost V 4 bases and J 3 bases, with 10 bases left between them. This CDR3 comprises 13 residues. The germline V gene has CDR1 SGHKS and CDR2 YYEKEE (reference sequence). CDR3 DNA: TGTGCCAGCAGCAGAATCCGGGACACTGAAGCTTTCTTT. Protein product: CASSRIRDTEAFF.

The V call is TRBV27, the J call TRBJ2-6, with 12 bases identical to TRBD1. Germline trimming cut 1 base from V and 4 bases from J; bases unmatched to any gene: 8. The CDR3 length is 19 residues. Germline assignment: CDR1 MNHEY and CDR2 SMNVEV (reference sequence). The CDR3 reads CASSLYRGTGGTGANVLTF. The CDR3 DNA sequence: TGTGCCAGCAGTTTATATCGCGGGACAGGGGGCACCGGGGCCAACGTCCTGACTTTC.

The gene calls are TRBV18 and TRBJ2-1; TRBD1 aligns across 7 bases. V gave up 3 bases and J gave up 4 bases; unmatched junction bases: 9. Germline CDR1 reads KGHSH; CDR2 reads LQKENI. This CDR3 region has 16 residues. CDR3 nucleotides: TGTGCCAGCTCACCCCCCGGGACAGTCCATTACAATGAGCAGTTCTTC. Protein product: CASSPPGTVHYNEQFF.

The chain combines TRBV28 with TRBJ2-7; 13 bases align to TRBD2. Germline V gene sequence: CDR1 MDHEN, CDR2 SYDVKM. The length of the CDR3 is 15 residues. The J segment lost 6 bases and the V segment lost 2 bases, leaving 4 bases of the junction unmatched. In DNA form, the CDR3 reads TGTGCCAGCAGTTTAACCGGGACTAGCGGGACCGAGCAGTACTTC. Its protein product is CASSLTGTSGTEQYF.

This sequence joins TRBV12-5 and TRBJ1-1; D is undetermined. CDR3 length: 15 residues. Germline V gene lookup returns CDR1 LGHNT and CDR2 FRNRAP. V was cut by 3 bases and J by 1 base, with 12 bases left in between. This CDR3 is CASGFYPHSNTEAFF. As DNA, the CDR3 is TGTGCTAGTGGTTTCTACCCTCATTCGAACACTGAAGCTTTCTTT.

V is TRBV2 and J is TRBJ2-1; TRBD2 matches 7 bases. The germline V gene encodes CDR1 SNHLY and CDR2 FYNNEI. After removal of 8 bases from V and 8 bases from J, the junction contained 18 bases not matched to a gene. This CDR3 has 16 amino acids. The CDR3 sequence is CASDLSGLSLIDEQFF. CDR3 nucleotides: TGTGCCAGCGATCTATCGGGACTAAGCTTAATCGATGAGCAGTTCTTC.

The V and J genes are TRBV18 and TRBJ1-6; the D is unclear. V lost 4 bases to trimming and J lost 7 bases, with 17 bases between them. CDR3 length: 16 residues. Per germline, CDR1 KGHSH and CDR2 LQKENI. In nucleotides, the CDR3 is TGTGCCAGCTCACTCCTAAGCGGGGTGCAGAATTCACCCCTCCACTTT. This sequence encodes CASSLLSGVQNSPLHF.

This chain joins TRBV2 and TRBJ2-4; TRBD2 might be the D (6 bases). V lost 6 bases to trimming and J lost 0 bases, with 15 bases between them. This CDR3 region has 16 residues. Germline CDR1 SNHLY, CDR2 FYNNEI. The chain's CDR3 is CASRSNGGRAKNIQYF. In DNA form, the CDR3 reads TGTGCCAGCAGATCAAACGGGGGACGAGCCAAAAACATTCAGTACTTC.

This clone occurred a few times. This sequence joins TRBV5-1 and TRBJ1-2, with a weak D call TRBD1 (6 bases). The CDR3 has 13 amino acids. V shed 5 bases and J shed 4 bases, with 12 bases lying between them. Germline loops: CDR1 SGHRS, CDR2 YFSETQ. The CDR3 DNA reads TGCGCCAGCAGGTACGAACAGGGCTATGGCTACACCTTC. Protein: CASRYEQGYGYTF.

The chain links TRBV11-1 to TRBJ2-6; unclear D gene. The CDR3 is made up of 16 amino acids. Trimming left V 2 bases short and J 4 bases short, with 12 bases between. Per germline, CDR1 SGHAT and CDR2 FQDESV (reference sequence). The CDR3 spells CASSLFSVSGANVLTF. DNA for the CDR3: TGTGCCAGCAGCTTATTTTCAGTTTCGGGGGCCAACGTCCTGACTTTC.

In this sample, this clone turned up once. The rearrangement uses TRBV7-9 and TRBJ1-5; 10 positions agree with TRBD1. Germline assignment: CDR1 SEHNR and CDR2 FQNEAQ (reference sequence). V trimming: 5 bases; J trimming: 5 bases; junction bases outside the gene matches: 3. This CDR3 has 14 amino acids. The CDR3, as DNA: TGTGCCAGCAGCCGAGGACAGGGGGATCAGCCCCAGCATTTT. This encodes CASSRGQGDQPQHF.

The CDR3 sequence is CASRKITGSTHYEQYF. DNA for the CDR3: TGTGCCAGCAGAAAAATTACAGGATCGACTCACTACGAGCAGTACTTC. The V gene is TRBV27, the J gene TRBJ2-7, with a possible D match to TRBD1 (5 bases). V gave up 6 bases and J gave up 3 bases, with 21 bases separating them. The CDR3 contains 16 residues. Germline CDR1 and CDR2: MNHEY and SMNVEV (reference sequence).

This clone was picked up one time. This chain joins TRBV5-5 and TRBJ2-5; the match to TRBD2 covers 8 bases. J lost 4 bases, V lost 1 base, and 3 bases had no gene match. This CDR3 has 14 amino acids. Germline CDR1 reads SGHKS; CDR2 reads YYEKEE (reference sequence). This CDR3 is CASSLSGGLETQYF. The CDR3 region has the DNA TGTGCCAGCAGCTTGTCGGGAGGGCTAGAGACCCAGTACTTC.

V gene TRBV11-2 combines with J gene TRBJ1-2; TRBD1 is a possible D gene (5 bases). CDR3 size: 12 residues. Germline loops: CDR1 SGHAT, CDR2 FQNNGV. V lost 8 bases, J lost 8 bases, and 15 bases lay in between. In nucleotides, the CDR3 is TGTGCCAGCTCGTTGGGGGGGAACGGCTACACCTTC. Protein: CASSLGGNGYTF.

The gene calls are TRBV6-4 and TRBJ1-1; no clear D. The CDR3 contains 13 residues. The V gene's germline CDR1 is MRHNA and CDR2 SNTAGT. The V gene lost 7 bases and the J gene lost 1 base, with 10 bases spanning the gap. The CDR3 DNA reads as TGTGCCAGCACCATGAGAGAGAACACTGAAGCTTTCTTT. It translates to CASTMRENTEAFF.

CDR3 residues: CASSLIRGAGEQYF. CDR3 in DNA: TGTGCCAGCAGCTTAATCCGGGGGGCGGGCGAGCAGTACTTC. The rearrangement uses TRBV11-2 and TRBJ2-7; possible D gene TRBD2, 7 bases. Germline CDR1 and CDR2: SGHAT and FQNNGV. V lost 2 bases and J 6 bases, leaving 14 bases between the germline ends. The CDR3 runs to 14 residues.

This clone was found once. This chain uses TRBV6-1 with TRBJ2-3; 9 positions agree with TRBD2. Trimming cost V 4 bases and J 3 bases; bases outside gene matches: 8. Germline assignment: CDR1 MNHNS and CDR2 SASEGT. There are 16 residues in the CDR3. The CDR3 DNA is TGTGCCAGCAGTGGAGGACTAGCGCCTGGGACAGATACGCAGTATTTT. Its protein product is CASSGGLAPGTDTQYF.

The chain employs TRBV14 and TRBJ2-4, with D possibly TRBD2 on 5 matching bases. Germline CDR1 and CDR2: SGHDN and FVKESK. The V gene lost 4 bases and the J gene lost 3 bases, with 13 bases spanning the gap. The CDR3 runs to 15 residues. The CDR3 DNA follows: TGTGCCAGCAGCCCGCTCCTTGAGGGCAAAAACATTCAGTACTTC. Its protein is CASSPLLEGKNIQYF.

The genes are TRBV5-4 and TRBJ2-1; TRBD1 matches at 9 bases. Germline V CDR1 and CDR2: SGHNT, YYREEE (reference sequence). The V segment lost 4 bases and the J segment 6 bases; nucleotides outside the gene matches: 5. This CDR3 contains 14 residues. The CDR3 DNA follows: TGTGCCAGCAGCATCCGGGACAGGGCCAATGAGCAGTTCTTC. Protein product: CASSIRDRANEQFF.

The CDR3 coding sequence is TGTGCCAGCAGCCTGGGGGTCAGGGGCGCGGGAAACACCATATATTTT. Translation gives CASSLGVRGAGNTIYF. The chain has TRBV3-1 (or the pseudogene TRBV3-2) and TRBJ1-3; a weak D match, TRBD1 (6 bases). Germline V gene sequence: CDR1 LGHDT, CDR2 YNNKEL (reference sequence). The V end lost 4 bases, the J end lost 4 bases, and 17 bases lay between the germline ends. The CDR3 length is 16 residues.

The table lists this clone with a few counts. The V and J genes are TRBV27 and TRBJ2-1, with unresolved D. CDR3 length: 14 residues. The V end lost 8 bases, the J end lost 4 bases, and 15 bases lay between the germline ends. Germline assignment: CDR1 MNHEY and CDR2 SMNVEV (reference sequence). DNA of the CDR3: TGTGCCAGCCGCACCTCGGGTAGATACAATGAGCAGTTCTTC. It is translated as CASRTSGRYNEQFF.